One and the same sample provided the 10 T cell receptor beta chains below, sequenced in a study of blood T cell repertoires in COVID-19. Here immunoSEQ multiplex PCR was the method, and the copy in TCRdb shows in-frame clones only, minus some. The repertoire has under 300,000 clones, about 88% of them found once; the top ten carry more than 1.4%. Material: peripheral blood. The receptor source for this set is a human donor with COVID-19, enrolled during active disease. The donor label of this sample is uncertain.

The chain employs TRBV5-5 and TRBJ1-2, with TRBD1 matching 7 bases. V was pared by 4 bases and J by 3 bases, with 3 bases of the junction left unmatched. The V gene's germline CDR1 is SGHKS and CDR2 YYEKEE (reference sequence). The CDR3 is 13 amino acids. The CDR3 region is CASSRQGDYGYTF. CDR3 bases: TGTGCCAGCAGCCGACAGGGCGACTATGGCTACACCTTC.

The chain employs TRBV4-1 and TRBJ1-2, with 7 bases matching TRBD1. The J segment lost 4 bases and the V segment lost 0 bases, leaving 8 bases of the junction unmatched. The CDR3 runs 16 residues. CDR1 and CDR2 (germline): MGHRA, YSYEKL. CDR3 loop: CASSQESQGGAYGYTF. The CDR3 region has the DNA TGCGCCAGCAGCCAAGAGTCGCAGGGGGGAGCCTATGGCTACACCTTC.

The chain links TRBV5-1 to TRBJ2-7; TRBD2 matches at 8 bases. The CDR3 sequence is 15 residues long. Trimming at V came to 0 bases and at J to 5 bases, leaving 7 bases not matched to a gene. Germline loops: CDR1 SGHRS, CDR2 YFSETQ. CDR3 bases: TGCGCCAGCAGCTTGGCGTCAGCGGGAGCCCACGAGCAGTACTTC. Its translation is CASSLASAGAHEQYF.

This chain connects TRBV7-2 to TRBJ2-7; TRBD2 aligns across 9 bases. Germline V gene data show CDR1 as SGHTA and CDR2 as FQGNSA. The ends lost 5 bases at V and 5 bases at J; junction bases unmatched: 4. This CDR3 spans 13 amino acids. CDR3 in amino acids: CASSRSGSHEQYF. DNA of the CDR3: TGTGCCAGCAGCCGTAGCGGGAGCCACGAGCAGTACTTC.

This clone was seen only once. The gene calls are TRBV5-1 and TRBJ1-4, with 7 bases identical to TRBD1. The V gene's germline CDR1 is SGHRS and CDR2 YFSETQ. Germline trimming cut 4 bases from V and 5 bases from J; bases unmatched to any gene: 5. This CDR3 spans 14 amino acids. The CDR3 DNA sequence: TGCGCCAGCAGCAAGGGACAGAGAAATGAAAAACTGTTTTTT. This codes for CASSKGQRNEKLFF.

Here the CDR3 reads CASVGSAGQLFF. The CDR3 DNA reads TGTGCCAGCGTGGGAAGTGCGGGACAACTGTTTTTT. V is TRBV3-1 (or the pseudogene TRBV3-2) and J is TRBJ1-4, with D maybe TRBD1 (5 bases). The CDR3 loop spans 12 amino acids. Germline V lookup: CDR1 LGHDT, CDR2 YNNKEL (reference sequence). Trimming stripped 8 bases from V and 12 bases from J, with 16 bases between.

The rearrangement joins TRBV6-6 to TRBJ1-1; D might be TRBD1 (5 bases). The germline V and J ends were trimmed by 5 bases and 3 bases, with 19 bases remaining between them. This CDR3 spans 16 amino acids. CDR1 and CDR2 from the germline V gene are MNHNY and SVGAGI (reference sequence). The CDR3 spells CASSPVTLQGYTEAFF. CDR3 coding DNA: TGTGCCAGCAGTCCTGTCACACTCCAGGGATACACTGAAGCTTTCTTT.

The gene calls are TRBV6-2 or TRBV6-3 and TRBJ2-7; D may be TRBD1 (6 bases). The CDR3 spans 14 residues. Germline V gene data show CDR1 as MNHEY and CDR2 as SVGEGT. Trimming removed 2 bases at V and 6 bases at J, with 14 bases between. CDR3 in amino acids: CASSYPSIGGEQYF. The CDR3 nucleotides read TGTGCCAGCAGTTACCCATCGATAGGGGGCGAGCAGTACTTC.

In DNA, the CDR3 is TGTGCCAGCAGCTTAGAGTGGCGGGACAGCCCCTACGAGCAGTACTTC. It yields the protein CASSLEWRDSPYEQYF. This chain joins TRBV7-8 and TRBJ2-7; D possibly corresponds to TRBD1 (7 bases). The CDR3 sequence is 16 residues long. CDR1 SGHVS and CDR2 FQNEAQ come from the germline V gene. V lost 1 base and J lost 2, with 15 bases in between.

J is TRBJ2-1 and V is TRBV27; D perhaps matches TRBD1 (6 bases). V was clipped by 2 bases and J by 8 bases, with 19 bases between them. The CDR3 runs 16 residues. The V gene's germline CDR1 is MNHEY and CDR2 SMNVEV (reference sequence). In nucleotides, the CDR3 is TGTGCCAGCAGTTTACCCGGACAGTACCCGCTCGATGAGCAGTTCTTC. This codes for CASSLPGQYPLDEQFF.